The TCR beta chain under discussion was sequenced for a study of blood T cells in healthy people across ages. The second PCR ran about 6 to 11 cycles with a sample-barcoded 5' primer and J-beta primers. TCRdb called the 5' RACE reads again in MiXCR, with one record for every CDR3 protein. The repertoire consists of about a million distinct CDR3 sequences, with around 49% occurring once and the leading ten covering about an eighth. V was cut by 5 bases and J by 0 bases, with 16 bases left in between. The CDR3 is 16 residues long. The germline gives CDR1 MNHEY, CDR2 SMNVEV (reference sequence). Material for sequencing was blood. The source is a man aged 30 to 39 in good health. The chain links TRBV27 to TRBJ1-1, with D unresolved. In nucleotides, the CDR3 is TGTGCCAGCAGTATGAGAAGCCTCCTCATGAACACTGAAGCTTTCTTT. Encoded protein: CASSMRSLLMNTEAFF.